This TCR beta chain was recorded in a study of regulatory T cells (dated by TCRdb to between 2017 and 2018). About the study as a whole: Between CD3G-deficient patients and healthy controls, the study compared T-cell receptor beta repertoires in sorted regulatory T cells, conventional CD4+ T cells and CD8+ T cells.

Broad study findings and their caveats: Restricted unique TRB V-J pairs and skewed V and J gene usage were observed in patient repertoires, most markedly in regulatory T cells. Enrichment for hydrophobic residues at CDR3 positions 6 and 7 was found in conventional CD4+ T cells from CD3G-deficient patients, suggesting more self-reactive specificities.

V lost 1 base and J lost 4 bases, and the count of bases not matched to a germline gene is 6. The cysteine opens and the phenylalanine closes a CDR3 of 15 amino acids. Of all the DNA, just the CDR3 is kept, 45 bases in frame from base 1. The germline V gene encodes CDR1 MDHEN and CDR2 SYDVKM. Of note for this clone: Its binding antigen is unknown. Qualities for individual bases were not recorded, and no much larger clone is one base off.

Evidence of autoimmunity was found in all CD3G-deficient patients, and more severe autoimmunity was observed in two of the patients. At testing, patients were between 2 and 39 years old and showed lower naive and higher memory CD4+ and CD8+ T-cell proportions. CD4+ cells were FACS-sorted into CD25-high CD127-low regulatory T cells and CD25-low CD127-high conventional CD4+ T cells. About 6 individuals with CD3G deficiency made up the patient group. Patient samples and clinical data came from an international physician network spanning the United States, Europe and Asia. Ficoll density separation was used to isolate peripheral blood mononuclear cells. In the multiplex PCR, 52 forward TRBV primers and 13 reverse TRBJ primers were used, and assay-based and computational corrections were applied for amplification bias. Rearranged TRB loci were amplified from genomic DNA by multiplex PCR within the immunoSEQ assay. Sequencing of the TRB amplicons was done on an Illumina HiSeq platform. In the paper's pipeline: Raw sequences were error-filtered and aligned to reference gene sequences by custom algorithms and were subsequently analyzed with the immunoSEQ online tools. Frequencies of productive and nonproductive TRB rearrangements were assessed among unique sequences as well as among total sequences. Assessment of potential self-reactivity relied on the hydrophobicity of positions 6 and 7 in the TRB CDR3, along with their amino acid composition. For group comparisons, t tests, Mann-Whitney tests or two-way ANOVA were performed in Prism software. Drawn from immuneACCESS, this table holds only the in-frame rearrangements with V and J called that TCRdb kept. Clones are partly lost; checked studies trace under half to an unresolved V gene and leave the rest unexplained. The D gene and trimming were derived from the DNA, and the V and J assignments and clone size from that table. This sample lists some 29,000 clones; just under 95% were detected once. The ten largest clones take up about 1.6% of the sample.

The source of this sequence is a person under 35 with CD3G deficiency. The sequencing sample was made of conventional CD4+ T cells sorted from blood. The chain links TRBV28 with TRBJ1-1, and 7 junctional nucleotides match TRBD1. At the DNA level, the sequence is TGTGCCAGCAGTTTATCCTCGACAGGGAGCACTGAAGCTTTCTTT. This codes for CASSLSSTGSTEAFF. The reference TRBV28 and TRBJ1-1 proteins fill in what lies around the CDR3, so the full variable domain reads DVKVTQSSRYLVKRTGEKVFLECVQDMDHENMFWYRQDPGLGLRLIYFSYDVKMKEKGDIPEGYSVSREKKERFSLILESASTNQTSMYLCASSLSSTGSTEAFFGQGTRLTVV.